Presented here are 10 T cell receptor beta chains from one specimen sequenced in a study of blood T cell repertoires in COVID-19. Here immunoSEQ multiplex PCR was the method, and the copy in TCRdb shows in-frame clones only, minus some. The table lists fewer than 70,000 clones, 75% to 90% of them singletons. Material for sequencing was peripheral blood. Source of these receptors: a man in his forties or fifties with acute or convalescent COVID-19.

As DNA, the CDR3 is TGTGCCAGCAGGGGAGGGACTAGCGGGAAATACGAGCAGTACTTC. It is translated as CASRGGTSGKYEQYF. The chain joins TRBV28 to TRBJ2-7; 13 bases are shared with TRBD2. The CDR3 consists of 15 residues. Losses at the gene ends were 6 bases for V and 4 bases for J; bases not matched to a gene: 6. Germline values: CDR1 MDHEN, CDR2 SYDVKM. Using reference TRBV28 and TRBJ2-7 for the parts outside the CDR3, the full variable domain is DVKVTQSSRYLVKRTGEKVFLECVQDMDHENMFWYRQDPGLGLRLIYFSYDVKMKEKGDIPEGYSVSREKKERFSLILESASTNQTSMYLCASRGGTSGKYEQYFGPGTRLTVT.

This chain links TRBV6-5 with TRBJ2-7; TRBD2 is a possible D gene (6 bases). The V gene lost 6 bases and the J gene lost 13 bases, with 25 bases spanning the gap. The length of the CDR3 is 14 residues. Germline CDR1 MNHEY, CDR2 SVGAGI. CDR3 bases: TGTGCCAGCAGGTGGAGGGCGGACTCTTCCCGTGACTACTTC. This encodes CASRWRADSSRDYF.

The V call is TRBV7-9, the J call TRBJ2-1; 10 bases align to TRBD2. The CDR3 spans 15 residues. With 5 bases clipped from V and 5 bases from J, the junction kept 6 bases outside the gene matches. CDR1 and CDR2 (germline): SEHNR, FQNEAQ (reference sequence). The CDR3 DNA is TGTGCCAGCAGCGACCCTAGCGGGAGAGACAATGAGCAGTTCTTC. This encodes CASSDPSGRDNEQFF. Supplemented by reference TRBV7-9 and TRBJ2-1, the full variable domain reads DTGVSQNPRHKITKRGQNVTFRCDPISEHNRLYWYRQTLGQGPEFLTYFQNEAQLEKSRLLSDRFSAERPKGSFSTLEIQRTEQGDSAMYLCASSDPSGRDNEQFFGPGTRLTVL.

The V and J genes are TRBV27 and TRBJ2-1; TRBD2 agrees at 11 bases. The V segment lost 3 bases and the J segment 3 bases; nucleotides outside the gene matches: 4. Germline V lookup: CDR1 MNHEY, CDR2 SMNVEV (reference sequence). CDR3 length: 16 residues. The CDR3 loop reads CASSLGTSGNYNEQFF. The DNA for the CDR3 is TGTGCCAGCAGTTTGGGGACTAGCGGAAACTACAATGAGCAGTTCTTC.

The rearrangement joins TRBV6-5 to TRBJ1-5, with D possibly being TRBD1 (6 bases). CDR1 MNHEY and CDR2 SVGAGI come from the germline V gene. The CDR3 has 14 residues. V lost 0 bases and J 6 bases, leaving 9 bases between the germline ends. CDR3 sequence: CASSYSTGSQPQHF. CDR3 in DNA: TGTGCCAGCAGTTACTCGACAGGTTCTCAGCCCCAGCATTTT.

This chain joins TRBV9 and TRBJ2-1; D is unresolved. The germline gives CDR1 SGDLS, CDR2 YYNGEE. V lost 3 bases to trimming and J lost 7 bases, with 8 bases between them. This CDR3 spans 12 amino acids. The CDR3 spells CASSAPRNEQFF. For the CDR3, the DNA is TGTGCCAGCAGCGCCCCACGGAATGAGCAGTTCTTC.

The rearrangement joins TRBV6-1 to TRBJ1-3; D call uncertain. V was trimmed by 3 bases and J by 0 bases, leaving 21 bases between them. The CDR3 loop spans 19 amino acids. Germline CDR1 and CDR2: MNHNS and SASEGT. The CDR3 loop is CASSDMGRWVDDSGNTIYF. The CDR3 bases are TGTGCCAGCAGTGACATGGGGAGATGGGTGGACGACTCTGGAAACACCATATATTTT.

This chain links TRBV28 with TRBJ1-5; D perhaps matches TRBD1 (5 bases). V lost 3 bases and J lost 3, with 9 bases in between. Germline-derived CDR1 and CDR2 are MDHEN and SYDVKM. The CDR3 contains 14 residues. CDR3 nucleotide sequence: TGTGCCAGCAGTTTGGGGGGGGACAATCAGCCCCAGCATTTT. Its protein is CASSLGGDNQPQHF.

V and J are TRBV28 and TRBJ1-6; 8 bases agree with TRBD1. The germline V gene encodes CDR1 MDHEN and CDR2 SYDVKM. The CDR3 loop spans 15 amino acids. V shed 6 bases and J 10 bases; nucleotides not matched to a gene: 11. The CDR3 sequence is CASSQAGTGGSPLHF. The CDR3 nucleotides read TGTGCCAGCAGCCAAGCTGGGACAGGAGGATCACCCCTCCACTTT.

This CDR3 reads CASSQMTGNYNEQFF. Here the CDR3 DNA reads TGCGCCAGCAGCCAAATGACAGGGAACTACAATGAGCAGTTCTTC. V is TRBV4-3 and J is TRBJ2-1; 7 positions match TRBD1. The trim removed 2 bases at V and 3 bases at J, leaving 4 bases unmatched. This CDR3 has 15 amino acids. CDR1 is LGHNA, CDR2 YSLEER, per germline.